The T cell receptor beta chain described here comes from a study of shared clonotypes between healthy human individuals. Findings and limits, study-wide: Generally, naive subsets came out with larger estimated richness than memory subsets. Shared across several donors were roughly 4.8% of the naive CD4 clonotypes.

Deep was the level at which the assay was run. TCRdb's copy holds only in-frame clones and misses some; the assay was immunoSEQ multiplex PCR. The table shows roughly 2,300,000 clones, with just under 95% occurring only once. Remarks on this clone: Its cognate antigen is unknown.

The CDR3 has 15 residues. The ends lost 4 bases at V and 6 bases at J; junction bases unmatched: 5. The germline V gene has CDR1 MNHEY and CDR2 SVGAGI. The sequence was collected from a man younger than 35 in good health. Some clones in this sample may be carry-over from other donors' samples. The chain couples TRBV6-5 to TRBJ2-1, with 11 bases matching TRBD2. Specimen: naive CD4+ T cells from PBMCs. Subset reported: CD45RA+ positively selected. CDR3 region: CASSFLAGGGNEQFF. The CDR3 DNA is TGTGCCAGCAGTTTTCTAGCGGGGGGCGGCAATGAGCAGTTCTTC.